This T cell receptor (beta chain) was profiled in a study of cytomegalovirus exposure and HLA in healthy donors. General study points: The Asian-associated ancestry cluster reportedly had fewer N-insertions than the approximately 670-donor mean in a later analysis.

V lost 2 bases to trimming and J lost 3 bases, with 8 bases between them. Germline CDR1 and CDR2: SGHVS and FNYEAQ. The CDR3 contains 15 residues. In the case of this clone: What it recognizes is unknown.

Primers for the PCR totalled 60 Vbeta and 13 Jbeta. Assay: immunoSEQ multiplex PCR; the TCRdb copy retains only in-frame clones and omits some. The table records some 170,000 clones, about four fifths of them present only once. Source material: PBMCs. The clonotype was recovered from a woman under 30 in good health and CMV-seropositive. The V and J genes are TRBV7-6 and TRBJ1-6; maybe TRBD1 (6 bases). The CDR3 loop reads CASSLNRDYNSPLHF. In DNA, the CDR3 is TGTGCCAGCAGCTTAAACAGGGACTATAATTCACCCCTCCACTTT.